The rows below give T cell receptor beta chains drawn from one sample of a study of shared clonotypes between healthy human individuals. Assay used: immunoSEQ multiplex PCR; TCRdb lists only in-frame clones, some missing. The sample lists fewer than 700,000 clones, about 95% occurring once. The sample was naive CD8+ T cells sorted from blood. The receptors were gathered from a woman between 25 and 40 years old in good health. Each CDR3 is given with its conserved first and last residue. D genes are given only for firm matches. Rows give clone size only sometimes, using once, few, many, or a class for an expanded clone.

j_call: TRBJ1-1; v_call: TRBV27; d_call: .; clone_size: .; cdr3_aa: CASRLVGYTEAFF; cdr3_nt: TGTGCCAGCAGATTGGTGGGTTACACTGAAGCTTTCTTT
j_call: TRBJ2-7; v_call: TRBV29-1; d_call: .; clone_size: .; cdr3_aa: CSVEDHTGRQYF; cdr3_nt: TGCAGCGTTGAAGATCATACAGGTCGGCAGTACTTC
j_call: TRBJ1-1; v_call: TRBV11-2; d_call: .; clone_size: .; cdr3_aa: CASSVGHYTEAFF; cdr3_nt: TGTGCCAGCAGCGTCGGACACTACACTGAAGCTTTCTTT
j_call: TRBJ2-5; v_call: TRBV11-2; d_call: .; clone_size: .; cdr3_aa: CASSFLGGETQYF; cdr3_nt: TGTGCCAGCAGCTTCTTAGGAGGAGAGACCCAGTACTTC
j_call: TRBJ2-7; v_call: TRBV5-1; d_call: TRBD1; clone_size: .; cdr3_aa: CASSSGQGRDEQYF; cdr3_nt: TGCGCCAGCAGCTCGGGACAGGGGCGCGACGAGCAGTACTTC
j_call: TRBJ2-7; v_call: TRBV19; d_call: .; clone_size: .; cdr3_aa: CASSGGPGSYVEQYF; cdr3_nt: TGTGCCAGTAGTGGGGGGCCTGGATCCTACGTCGAGCAGTACTTC
j_call: TRBJ2-7; v_call: TRBV30; d_call: .; clone_size: .; cdr3_aa: CARQGLDNEQYF; cdr3_nt: TGTGCCAGACAGGGACTGGACAACGAGCAGTACTTC
j_call: TRBJ2-7; v_call: TRBV27; d_call: .; clone_size: .; cdr3_aa: CASSPGLSYEQYF; cdr3_nt: TGTGCCAGCAGTCCGGGACTGAGCTACGAGCAGTACTTC
j_call: TRBJ1-5; v_call: TRBV27; d_call: .; clone_size: .; cdr3_aa: CASSFGGSNKPQHF; cdr3_nt: TGTGCCAGCAGTTTCGGCGGGAGCAATAAGCCCCAGCATTTT
j_call: TRBJ1-1; v_call: TRBV14; d_call: .; clone_size: .; cdr3_aa: CASSHFPLNTEAFF; cdr3_nt: TGTGCCAGCAGCCACTTCCCACTTAACACTGAAGCTTTCTTT
j_call: TRBJ1-2; v_call: TRBV9; d_call: TRBD1; clone_size: .; cdr3_aa: CASSGGTGVDYGYTF; cdr3_nt: TGTGCCAGCAGCGGCGGGACAGGGGTAGACTATGGCTACACCTTC
j_call: TRBJ1-1; v_call: TRBV28; d_call: .; clone_size: .; cdr3_aa: CASSARAMNTEAFF; cdr3_nt: TGTGCCAGCAGCGCACGAGCCATGAACACTGAAGCTTTCTTT
j_call: TRBJ2-7; v_call: TRBV6-6; d_call: .; clone_size: once; cdr3_aa: CASGWVSYEQYF; cdr3_nt: TGTGCCAGCGGATGGGTATCCTACGAGCAGTACTTC
j_call: TRBJ2-1; v_call: TRBV7-9; d_call: .; clone_size: .; cdr3_aa: CASSRGNEQFF; cdr3_nt: TGTGCCAGCAGCAGGGGGAATGAGCAGTTCTTC
j_call: TRBJ2-1; v_call: TRBV9; d_call: .; clone_size: .; cdr3_aa: CASRPDPDNEQFF; cdr3_nt: TGTGCCAGCAGGCCAGACCCAGACAATGAGCAGTTCTTC
j_call: TRBJ2-1; v_call: TRBV2; d_call: .; clone_size: .; cdr3_aa: CASSFLGDEQFF; cdr3_nt: TGTGCCAGCAGTTTTCTAGGGGATGAGCAGTTCTTC
j_call: TRBJ2-7; v_call: TRBV28; d_call: TRBD2; clone_size: .; cdr3_aa: CASGGAGESKDEQYF; cdr3_nt: TGTGCCAGCGGAGGGGCGGGAGAGTCCAAAGACGAGCAGTACTTC
j_call: TRBJ2-5; v_call: TRBV6-6; d_call: TRBD2; clone_size: .; cdr3_aa: CASSLRIAGVQETQYF; cdr3_nt: TGTGCCAGCAGCCTCCGGATAGCGGGGGTACAAGAGACCCAGTACTTC
j_call: TRBJ2-7; v_call: TRBV14; d_call: .; clone_size: .; cdr3_aa: CASSQAYPAGEQYF; cdr3_nt: TGTGCCAGCAGCCAAGCGTACCCGGCGGGGGAGCAGTACTTC
j_call: TRBJ1-1; v_call: TRBV6-5; d_call: .; clone_size: .; cdr3_aa: CASSWDQGTEAFF; cdr3_nt: TGTGCCAGCAGTTGGGATCAGGGGACTGAAGCTTTCTTT
j_call: TRBJ1-2; v_call: TRBV28; d_call: .; clone_size: .; cdr3_aa: CASSLGRGLYGYTF; cdr3_nt: TGTGCCAGCAGTTTAGGGAGGGGTTTATATGGCTACACCTTC
j_call: TRBJ2-7; v_call: TRBV7-2; d_call: .; clone_size: .; cdr3_aa: CASSLGRMDEQYF; cdr3_nt: TGTGCCAGCAGCTTAGGGCGGATGGACGAGCAGTACTTC
j_call: TRBJ2-7; v_call: TRBV7-9; d_call: .; clone_size: .; cdr3_aa: CASREGSYEQYF; cdr3_nt: TGTGCCAGCAGAGAGGGCAGTTACGAGCAGTACTTC
j_call: TRBJ2-7; v_call: TRBV28; d_call: .; clone_size: .; cdr3_aa: CASSSYNSYEQYF; cdr3_nt: TGTGCCAGCAGTTCGTACAACTCCTACGAGCAGTACTTC
j_call: TRBJ2-7; v_call: TRBV15; d_call: TRBD2; clone_size: .; cdr3_aa: CATSRDRGLGRNYEQYF; cdr3_nt: TGTGCCACCAGCAGAGATCGGGGACTAGGGAGAAACTACGAGCAGTACTTC
j_call: TRBJ2-3; v_call: TRBV10-3; d_call: TRBD2; clone_size: .; cdr3_aa: CAISKREVRTDTQYF; cdr3_nt: TGTGCCATCAGTAAGCGGGAGGTCCGCACAGATACGCAGTATTTT
j_call: TRBJ2-7; v_call: TRBV15; d_call: TRBD2; clone_size: .; cdr3_aa: CATSRDRPTSGYEQYF; cdr3_nt: TGTGCCACCAGCAGAGACCGGCCGACTAGCGGCTACGAGCAGTACTTC
j_call: TRBJ2-1; v_call: TRBV5-1; d_call: TRBD2; clone_size: .; cdr3_aa: CASSQTSGRPHVLF; cdr3_nt: TGCGCCAGCAGCCAAACTAGCGGGAGGCCCCATGTACTCTTC
j_call: TRBJ2-7; v_call: TRBV28; d_call: TRBD2; clone_size: .; cdr3_aa: CASEKGLAKAYEQYF; cdr3_nt: TGTGCCAGCGAGAAGGGACTAGCGAAGGCCTACGAGCAGTACTTC
j_call: TRBJ1-1; v_call: TRBV28; d_call: TRBD1; clone_size: .; cdr3_aa: CASSLWEDREGGEAFF; cdr3_nt: TGTGCCAGCAGTTTATGGGAGGACAGGGAGGGTGGTGAAGCTTTCTTT
j_call: TRBJ1-1; v_call: TRBV7-2; d_call: .; clone_size: .; cdr3_aa: CASSLRGLVRDTEAFF; cdr3_nt: TGTGCCAGCAGCTTAAGGGGACTGGTTAGGGACACTGAAGCTTTCTTT
j_call: TRBJ2-1; v_call: TRBV6-6; d_call: TRBD2; clone_size: .; cdr3_aa: CASRLSRLAGYNEQFF; cdr3_nt: TGTGCCAGCAGACTTAGCAGACTAGCGGGGTACAATGAGCAGTTCTTC
j_call: TRBJ2-7; v_call: TRBV27; d_call: TRBD2; clone_size: once; cdr3_aa: CASSLGSGRIDEQYF; cdr3_nt: TGTGCCAGCAGTTTAGGGAGCGGGAGAATCGACGAGCAGTACTTC
j_call: TRBJ1-2; v_call: TRBV6-1; d_call: .; clone_size: .; cdr3_aa: CASSEVWTVDYGYTF; cdr3_nt: TGTGCCAGCAGTGAAGTCTGGACAGTCGACTATGGCTACACCTTC
j_call: TRBJ2-7; v_call: TRBV29-1; d_call: .; clone_size: .; cdr3_aa: CSVGPNSYEQYF; cdr3_nt: TGCAGCGTTGGACCGAACTCCTACGAGCAGTACTTC
j_call: TRBJ2-1; v_call: TRBV27; d_call: TRBD1; clone_size: .; cdr3_aa: CASSTGQGYNEQFF; cdr3_nt: TGTGCCAGCAGCACGGGACAGGGGTACAATGAGCAGTTCTTC
j_call: TRBJ2-1; v_call: TRBV7-9; d_call: TRBD2; clone_size: .; cdr3_aa: CASSTPGLAGPNNEQFF; cdr3_nt: TGTGCCAGCAGCACGCCGGGACTAGCGGGACCCAACAATGAGCAGTTCTTC
j_call: TRBJ2-7; v_call: TRBV29-1; d_call: .; clone_size: .; cdr3_aa: CSVGEGGPYEQYF; cdr3_nt: TGCAGCGTGGGAGAGGGTGGTCCCTACGAGCAGTACTTC
j_call: TRBJ2-1; v_call: TRBV5-1; d_call: .; clone_size: .; cdr3_aa: CASSSTTTTSTYNEQFF; cdr3_nt: TGCGCCAGCAGCTCGACCACCACGACTAGTACCTACAATGAGCAGTTCTTC
j_call: TRBJ1-1; v_call: TRBV7-3; d_call: .; clone_size: .; cdr3_aa: CASSLGWGTEAFF; cdr3_nt: TGTGCCAGCAGCTTAGGCTGGGGCACTGAAGCTTTCTTT
j_call: TRBJ2-1; v_call: TRBV9; d_call: .; clone_size: .; cdr3_aa: CASSLSRGVYNEQFF; cdr3_nt: TGTGCCAGCAGCCTATCAAGGGGGGTCTACAATGAGCAGTTCTTC
j_call: TRBJ2-1; v_call: TRBV29-1; d_call: .; clone_size: .; cdr3_aa: CSVLDHYNEQFF; cdr3_nt: TGCAGCGTCCTCGATCACTACAATGAGCAGTTCTTC
j_call: TRBJ1-4; v_call: TRBV25-1; d_call: .; clone_size: .; cdr3_aa: CASSESPPRQAVREKLFF; cdr3_nt: TGTGCCAGCAGTGAATCTCCCCCCAGACAGGCCGTTAGGGAAAAACTGTTTTTT
j_call: TRBJ2-4; v_call: TRBV4-1; d_call: TRBD1; clone_size: .; cdr3_aa: CASSPPTGADIQYF; cdr3_nt: TGCGCCAGCAGCCCGCCGACAGGGGCGGACATTCAGTACTTC
j_call: TRBJ2-1; v_call: TRBV7-9; d_call: TRBD2; clone_size: once; cdr3_aa: CASSPLGGSGYNEQFF; cdr3_nt: TGTGCCAGCAGCCCCCTGGGCGGGAGCGGTTACAATGAGCAGTTCTTC
j_call: TRBJ2-7; v_call: TRBV5-1; d_call: TRBD2; clone_size: .; cdr3_aa: CASSLGSGGRDYEQYF; cdr3_nt: TGCGCCAGCAGCTTGGGGTCCGGCGGGAGGGACTACGAGCAGTACTTC
j_call: TRBJ2-5; v_call: TRBV28; d_call: TRBD2; clone_size: .; cdr3_aa: CASSRLGTSGYQETQYF; cdr3_nt: TGTGCCAGCAGTCGACTGGGTACTAGCGGCTACCAAGAGACCCAGTACTTC
j_call: TRBJ2-1; v_call: TRBV28; d_call: .; clone_size: .; cdr3_aa: CASSTTDRSYNEQFF; cdr3_nt: TGTGCCAGCAGTACAACGGACAGATCCTACAATGAGCAGTTCTTC
j_call: TRBJ1-2; v_call: TRBV19; d_call: .; clone_size: .; cdr3_aa: CASSIDKTRQTF; cdr3_nt: TGTGCCAGTAGTATAGATAAGACGCGACAGACCTTC
j_call: TRBJ2-6; v_call: TRBV6-1; d_call: .; clone_size: .; cdr3_aa: CASRTGPGANVLTF; cdr3_nt: TGTGCCAGCAGGACAGGTCCCGGGGCCAACGTCCTGACTTTC
j_call: TRBJ2-1; v_call: TRBV27; d_call: TRBD2; clone_size: once; cdr3_aa: CASSSLAGSSYNEQFF; cdr3_nt: TGTGCCAGCAGTTCGTTAGCGGGGAGCTCCTACAATGAGCAGTTCTTC
j_call: TRBJ2-7; v_call: TRBV5-1; d_call: TRBD1; clone_size: .; cdr3_aa: CASGLTGPPLEQYF; cdr3_nt: TGCGCCAGCGGCCTGACAGGGCCTCCCCTCGAGCAGTACTTC
j_call: TRBJ2-3; v_call: TRBV28; d_call: .; clone_size: .; cdr3_aa: CASSPTTENPTDTQYF; cdr3_nt: TGTGCCAGCAGTCCGACGACAGAAAACCCCACAGATACGCAGTATTTT
j_call: TRBJ2-7; v_call: TRBV4-2; d_call: TRBD2; clone_size: .; cdr3_aa: CASSQDFGGSPGEQYF; cdr3_nt: TGTGCCAGCAGCCAAGATTTCGGCGGGAGCCCGGGCGAGCAGTACTTC
j_call: TRBJ1-1; v_call: TRBV5-1; d_call: .; clone_size: .; cdr3_aa: CASSLSQGYTEAFF; cdr3_nt: TGCGCCAGCAGCTTGAGTCAGGGCTACACTGAAGCTTTCTTT
j_call: TRBJ1-1; v_call: TRBV20-1; d_call: .; clone_size: .; cdr3_aa: CSARDLGEAFF; cdr3_nt: TGCAGTGCTAGAGATCTGGGGGAAGCTTTCTTT